These 14 T cell receptor beta chains were all obtained from the same sample, sequenced in a study of shared clonotypes between healthy human individuals. Sequenced by immunoSEQ multiplex PCR; TCRdb stores in-frame clones only, minus some. The sample holds some 1 million clones, approximately 68% seen once. The sample comprised memory CD4+ T cells sorted from blood. Subset: CD45RA-negative fraction. All receptors derive from a man aged 18 to 30 in good health.

This clone appeared a few times. The chain links TRBV2 to TRBJ1-2, with D tentatively TRBD1 (6 bases). V was trimmed by 5 bases and J by 3 bases, leaving 10 bases between them. This CDR3 has 13 residues. The germline V gene has CDR1 SNHLY and CDR2 FYNNEI. The CDR3 coding sequence is TGTGCCAGCAGTACAGGGATGGACTATGGCTACACCTTC. Translating it yields CASSTGMDYGYTF. The full variable domain, rest sourced from reference TRBV2 and TRBJ1-2, is EPEVTQTPSHQVTQMGQEVILRCVPISNHLYFYWYRQILGQKVEFLVSFYNNEISEKSEIFDDQFSVERPDGSNFTLKIRSTKLEDSAMYFCASSTGMDYGYTFGSGTRLTVV.

Only one count was recorded for this clone. V usage is TRBV7-2 and J usage is TRBJ2-5; the match to TRBD2 covers 8 bases. This CDR3 region has 16 residues. V lost 1 base, J lost 4 bases, and 8 bases stayed unmatched. Germline V gene data show CDR1 as SGHTA and CDR2 as FQGNSA. CDR3 nucleotides: TGTGCCAGCAGCTTAGAGGGACTAGTGAAACGAGAGACCCAGTACTTC. It yields the protein CASSLEGLVKRETQYF.

The rearrangement joins TRBV6-7 to TRBJ2-3; 9 nucleotides line up with TRBD1. TRBV6-7 is recorded as an ORF, its role being uncertain. The CDR3 runs 18 residues. V trimming: 6 bases; J trimming: 2 bases; junction bases outside the gene matches: 15. CDR3 sequence (DNA): TGTGCCAGCAGCCGCGAACCGGGACAGGGAAAGGACACAGATACGCAGTATTTT. This encodes CASSREPGQGKDTDTQYF.

The rearrangement uses TRBV27 and TRBJ2-7; 14 bases are shared with TRBD2. V lost 5 bases to trimming and J lost 8 bases; unmatched junction nucleotides: 8. Germline loops: CDR1 MNHEY, CDR2 SMNVEV (reference sequence). This CDR3 has 15 amino acids. The CDR3 DNA reads TGTGCCAGCAGTGTAATGGGACTAGCGGGAGAAAAGCAGTACTTC. Translating gives CASSVMGLAGEKQYF.

The rearrangement joins TRBV6-5 to TRBJ2-1; the D gene is possibly TRBD1 (5 bases). The CDR3 contains 15 residues. The germline V and J ends were trimmed by 6 bases and 2 bases, with 14 bases remaining between them. CDR1 and CDR2 from the germline V gene are MNHEY and SVGAGI. In DNA form, the CDR3 reads TGTGCCAGCAGATCATTACAGGCCACCTACAATGAGCAGTTCTTC. This codes for CASRSLQATYNEQFF.

This clone occurred once. This rearrangement joins TRBV5-1 to TRBJ1-1; D remains ambiguous. The CDR3 sequence is 14 residues long. V was pared by 1 base and J by 1 base, with 8 bases between. The germline V gene encodes CDR1 SGHRS and CDR2 YFSETQ. The CDR3 DNA is TGCGCCAGCAGCTTGTGGGAGGGGAACACTGAAGCTTTCTTT. Protein: CASSLWEGNTEAFF.

The chain couples TRBV4-3 to TRBJ2-3; TRBD2 agrees at 9 bases. V shed 0 bases and J 2 bases; nucleotides not matched to a gene: 9. This CDR3 region has 18 residues. Germline values: CDR1 LGHNA, CDR2 YSLEER. The CDR3 coding sequence is TGCGCCAGCAGCCAAGATTTGTTACGGACTAGCGTCACAGATACGCAGTATTTT. It codes for CASSQDLLRTSVTDTQYF.

The genes are TRBV11-2 and TRBJ2-7; D may be TRBD1 or TRBD2 (5 bases each). Germline lookup yields CDR1 SGHAT and CDR2 FQNNGV. The length of the CDR3 is 13 residues. Trimming took 5 bases from V and 2 from J, leaving 10 bases between them. The CDR3 DNA is TGTGCCAGCAGCATCGGGACGCCCTACGAGCAGTACTTC. Translated, it gives CASSIGTPYEQYF.

The chain recombines TRBV18 with TRBJ1-3; D is perhaps TRBD1 (5 bases). The germline V gene has CDR1 KGHSH and CDR2 LQKENI. The CDR3 covers 14 residues. V lost 8 bases, J lost 6 bases, and 17 bases lay in between. Here the CDR3 DNA reads TGTGCCAGCACAACGGGGCCGCCGGAAAACACCATATATTTT. It specifies CASTTGPPENTIYF.

V is TRBV15 and J is TRBJ1-2, with a weak D call TRBD1 (5 bases). V was trimmed by 1 base and J by 3 bases, leaving 9 bases between them. The CDR3 is 14 amino acids. The germline gives CDR1 LNHNV, CDR2 YYDKDF (reference sequence). Written as DNA, the CDR3 is TGTGCCACCAGCAGAGTGGGGGGACACTATGGCTACACCTTC. As protein: CATSRVGGHYGYTF.

The chain employs TRBV5-1 and TRBJ2-3; D not resolved. Germline CDR1 SGHRS, CDR2 YFSETQ. The CDR3 totals 14 residues. The V end lost 1 base, the J end lost 2 bases, and 8 bases lay between the germline ends. The CDR3 sequence is CASSLWSPTDTQYF. DNA for the CDR3: TGCGCCAGCAGCTTGTGGAGTCCCACAGATACGCAGTATTTT.

J is TRBJ2-5 and V is TRBV25-1; 12 bases are shared with TRBD2. CDR3 size: 15 residues. The ends lost 8 bases at V and 3 bases at J; junction bases unmatched: 7. The germline gives CDR1 MGHDK, CDR2 SYGVNS. The CDR3 here is CASGRRTSGKETQYF. The CDR3 bases are TGTGCCAGCGGACGCCGGACTAGCGGGAAAGAGACCCAGTACTTC.

This clone was seen only once. J is TRBJ2-3 and V is TRBV7-2; 7 bases are a match to TRBD1. Germline assignment: CDR1 SGHTA and CDR2 FQGNSA. V trimming: 1 base; J trimming: 2 bases; junction bases outside the gene matches: 3. The CDR3 consists of 15 residues. This CDR3 is CASSLEGGLTDTQYF. The CDR3 region has the DNA TGTGCCAGCAGCTTAGAAGGGGGCCTCACAGATACGCAGTATTTT.

The CDR3: CASTASGREQYF. CDR3 nucleotides: TGTGCCAGCACCGCCTCGGGGCGCGAGCAGTACTTC. This rearrangement joins TRBV6-5 to TRBJ2-7, with D perhaps being TRBD1 or TRBD2 (5 bases each). The V gene lost 7 bases and the J gene lost 6 bases, with 13 bases spanning the gap. CDR1 is MNHEY, CDR2 SVGAGI, per germline. CDR3 size: 12 residues.